The 11 T cell receptor beta chains in this list originate from one sample, sequenced in a study of blood T cell repertoires in COVID-19. The data were produced by immunoSEQ multiplex PCR, yet TCRdb's version contains in-frame clones alone and is incomplete. The sample has roughly 230,000 clones; about 80% are singletons. The sample was peripheral blood. The source of these receptors is a woman between 45 and 65 years old with acute or convalescent COVID-19.

This chain uses TRBV6-5 with TRBJ1-6; 7 bases align to TRBD1. After removal of 10 bases from V and 4 bases from J, the junction contained 4 bases not matched to a gene. This CDR3 has 13 amino acids. Germline assignment: CDR1 MNHEY and CDR2 SVGAGI. In DNA, the CDR3 is TGTGCCACCAGGGACAGTTATAATTCACCCCTCCACTTT. This codes for CATRDSYNSPLHF.

The V call is TRBV6-5, the J call TRBJ1-4; TRBD1 matches at 7 bases. Germline V gene sequence: CDR1 MNHEY, CDR2 SVGAGI. With 5 bases clipped from V and 4 bases from J, the junction kept 4 bases outside the gene matches. This CDR3 contains 14 residues. The CDR3: CASSPRDSNEKLFF. For the CDR3, the DNA is TGTGCCAGCAGTCCCCGGGACAGTAATGAAAAACTGTTTTTT.

The rearrangement joins TRBV12-3 or TRBV12-4 to TRBJ2-1; 8 nucleotides agree with TRBD2. The J segment lost 12 bases and the V segment lost 1 base, leaving 2 bases of the junction unmatched. This CDR3 contains 12 residues. The chain's CDR3 is CASSLDLAGQFF. Written as DNA, the CDR3 is TGTGCCAGCAGTTTAGACCTAGCGGGGCAGTTCTTC.

V is TRBV5-1 and J is TRBJ2-7; TRBD2 matches at 8 bases. Germline V lookup: CDR1 SGHRS, CDR2 YFSETQ. V trimming: 0 bases; J trimming: 0 bases; junction bases outside the gene matches: 11. The CDR3 runs to 18 residues. The CDR3 loop is CASSLAALAETSSYEQYF. The CDR3 DNA reads as TGCGCCAGCAGCTTGGCCGCACTAGCGGAAACGAGCTCCTACGAGCAGTACTTC. Drawing the rest from reference TRBV5-1 and TRBJ2-7, the complete variable domain is KAGVTQTPRYLIKTRGQQVTLSCSPISGHRSVSWYQQTPGQGLQFLFEYFSETQRNKGNFPGRFSGRQFSNSRSEMNVSTLELGDSALYLCASSLAALAETSSYEQYFGPGTRLTVT.

The rearrangement joins TRBV28 to TRBJ2-1, with 13 bases that match TRBD2. The J segment lost 6 bases and the V segment lost 6 bases, leaving 5 bases of the junction unmatched. CDR1 MDHEN and CDR2 SYDVKM come from the germline V gene. CDR3 length: 15 residues. The CDR3 DNA sequence: TGTGCCAGCAGCAAAGGGACTAGCGGGACCAATGAGCAGTTCTTC. Translating gives CASSKGTSGTNEQFF.

This clone was counted between two and nine times. At one end the junction does not follow the germline gene, possibly because of a read error. This chain links TRBV6-1 with TRBJ2-3; 8 bases map to TRBD2. The CDR3 sequence is 12 residues long. The V gene's germline CDR1 is MNHNS and CDR2 SASEGT. CDR3 sequence (DNA): TGTGCCAGGAGTGAATCGGGGGGGCCCCAGTATTTT. Protein: CARSESGGPQYF.

The gene calls are TRBV14 and TRBJ1-2; D is ambiguous. Germline CDR1 SGHDN, CDR2 FVKESK. The CDR3 is 13 amino acids. The germline V and J ends were trimmed by 3 bases and 4 bases, with 9 bases remaining between them. Here the CDR3 DNA reads TGTGCCAGCAGCCAGGTACAGACCTATGGCTACACCTTC. Translation: CASSQVQTYGYTF.

The chain has TRBV28 and TRBJ2-3; 7 nucleotides align to TRBD1. V dropped 6 bases and J dropped 0; count of bases not matched to a gene: 6. Germline CDR1 and CDR2: MDHEN and SYDVKM. The CDR3 has 15 amino acids. The CDR3 DNA sequence: TGTGCCAGCAGCCCGACAGGGTCAAGCACAGATACGCAGTATTTT. Protein product: CASSPTGSSTDTQYF.

The V gene is TRBV11-2, the J gene TRBJ1-6; 8 nucleotides match TRBD1. The CDR3 has 15 amino acids. The germline V gene has CDR1 SGHAT and CDR2 FQNNGV. The ends lost 5 bases at V and 9 bases at J; junction bases unmatched: 9. Written as DNA, the CDR3 is TGTGCCAGCAGCGTCAGGGGGCCTGGAGGTTCACCCCTCCACTTT. Protein sequence: CASSVRGPGGSPLHF.

The V gene is TRBV4-2, the J gene TRBJ2-7; 11 bases map to TRBD2. Trimming at V came to 0 bases and at J to 3 bases, leaving 1 base not matched to a gene. The CDR3 spans 15 residues. Germline V lookup: CDR1 LGHNA, CDR2 YNFKEQ. The CDR3 sequence: CASSQDLAGGYEQYF. The CDR3 DNA follows: TGTGCCAGCAGCCAAGATCTAGCGGGAGGCTACGAGCAGTACTTC.

This clone was observed a few times. The chain is built from TRBV21-1 and TRBJ2-7; the table assigns TRBD1, which was not confirmed against the DNA. TRBV21-1 counts as a pseudogene. CDR3 length: 18 amino acids. CDR3 amino acids: CASSKGFGRGPIDYEQYF. The CDR3 region has the DNA TGTGCCAGCAGCAAAGGCTTCGGCAGGGGGCCGATTGACTACGAGCAGTACTTC.